These 10 T cell receptor beta chains came from one sample sequenced in a study of blood T cells in healthy people across ages. Then a second PCR, running roughly 6 to 12 cycles, was carried out with a sample-barcoded 5' primer and a J-beta primer mix. TCRdb reanalysed the 5' RACE reads using MiXCR and keeps one entry per CDR3 protein. The sample yields 1.5 million to 2 million distinct CDR3 sequences, about 49% seen once. Sequencing was done on a sample of blood. All receptors derive from a woman between 40 and 55 years old in good health.

The chain couples TRBV5-1 to TRBJ2-1; 7 nucleotides line up with TRBD1. J was trimmed by 8 bases and V by 4 bases; bases with no gene match: 6. Germline assignment: CDR1 SGHRS and CDR2 YFSETQ. This CDR3 region has 13 residues. The CDR3 DNA reads TGCGCCAGCAGCAGGGGACAGTGGGATGAGCAGTTCTTC. This codes for CASSRGQWDEQFF.

The chain joins TRBV3-1 to TRBJ2-3; D is perhaps TRBD1 (5 bases). With 1 base removed from V and 4 bases from J, the gap between germline ends came to 21 bases. Germline values: CDR1 LGHDT, CDR2 YNNKEL (reference sequence). The CDR3 spans 18 residues. In nucleotides, the CDR3 is TGTGCCAGCAGCCAAGGTTTAGTGGGGCAGGGTCTAGCAGATACGCAGTATTTT. Its protein is CASSQGLVGQGLADTQYF.

V gene TRBV5-1 combines with J gene TRBJ1-2; perhaps TRBD1 as D (6 bases). The CDR3 contains 15 residues. Germline V gives CDR1 SGHRS, CDR2 YFSETQ. The V gene lost 4 bases and the J gene lost 4 bases, with 17 bases spanning the gap. The chain's CDR3 is CASSLPGAGAYGYTF. The CDR3 coding sequence is TGCGCCAGCAGCCTCCCAGGGGCCGGGGCCTATGGCTACACCTTC.

The chain has TRBV12-3 or TRBV12-4 and TRBJ2-1; TRBD1 aligns across 8 bases. Trimming cost V 7 bases and J 8 bases; bases outside gene matches: 10. The CDR3 contains 14 residues. DNA of the CDR3: TGTGCCAGCATGGTCGGACAGGGTGAAGATGAGCAGTTCTTC. Its translation is CASMVGQGEDEQFF.

The chain combines TRBV6-5 with TRBJ1-4, with TRBD1 as a possible D gene (5 bases). CDR3 length: 16 residues. Germline V gene sequence: CDR1 MNHEY, CDR2 SVGAGI. With 4 bases removed from V and 5 bases from J, the gap between germline ends came to 17 bases. CDR3 region: CASSSPTESKNEKLFF. Written as DNA, the CDR3 is TGTGCCAGCAGTTCACCGACAGAAAGTAAAAATGAAAAACTGTTTTTT.

The chain joins TRBV28 to TRBJ2-1; D uncertain. The CDR3 has 17 amino acids. The V end lost 4 bases, the J end lost 1 base, and 17 bases lay between the germline ends. CDR1 MDHEN and CDR2 SYDVKM come from the germline V gene. The CDR3 protein is CASSSLLWTRSYNEQFF. As DNA, the CDR3 is TGTGCCAGCAGTTCTCTCCTCTGGACCCGATCCTACAATGAGCAGTTCTTC. Looking up the rest from reference TRBV28 and TRBJ2-1 gives the full variable domain: DVKVTQSSRYLVKRTGEKVFLECVQDMDHENMFWYRQDPGLGLRLIYFSYDVKMKEKGDIPEGYSVSREKKERFSLILESASTNQTSMYLCASSSLLWTRSYNEQFFGPGTRLTVL.

The J gene is TRBJ2-3, the V gene TRBV29-1; the match to TRBD2 covers 14 bases. This CDR3 contains 16 residues. Germline V CDR1 and CDR2: SQVTM, ANQGSEA. The J segment lost 4 bases and the V segment lost 1 base, leaving 4 bases of the junction unmatched. The CDR3 DNA is TGCAGCGTTGAAGGGACTAGCGGGGGGAGGGCAGATACGCAGTATTTT. This gives the protein CSVEGTSGGRADTQYF.

This clonotype occurred a few times. The rearrangement joins TRBV4-3 to TRBJ2-3; 13 bases line up with TRBD2. Germline V gives CDR1 LGHNA, CDR2 YSLEER. Germline trimming cut 3 bases from V and 6 bases from J; bases unmatched to any gene: 3. CDR3 size: 15 residues. The CDR3 DNA sequence: TGCGCCAGCAGCCACGCGACTAGCGGGGGGGATACGCAGTATTTT. It yields the protein CASSHATSGGDTQYF.

The J gene is TRBJ2-5, the V gene TRBV29-1; D remains unclear. Germline V lookup: CDR1 SQVTM, CDR2 ANQGSEA. Trimming took 5 bases from V and 0 from J, leaving 7 bases between them. The CDR3 runs 12 residues. The CDR3: CSVWGNQETQYF. CDR3 sequence (DNA): TGCAGCGTTTGGGGTAACCAAGAGACCCAGTACTTC.

V and J are TRBV2 and TRBJ1-5; tentatively, D is TRBD1 (5 bases). The CDR3 covers 13 residues. V gave up 7 bases and J gave up 3 bases, with 10 bases separating them. The V gene's germline CDR1 is SNHLY and CDR2 FYNNEI. Written as DNA, the CDR3 is TGTGCCAGCACCAGGGACCACAATCAGCCCCAGCATTTT. Residues: CASTRDHNQPQHF.